The T cell receptor beta chain under discussion was sequenced for a study of blood T cell repertoires in COVID-19. The wider study: Acute-phase and convalescent COVID-19 samples originated in the United States, Italy and Spain. PBMCs, B-cell-depleted T cells, or T cells were the source of the cDNA or gDNA that made up the material.

Per the original data handling: Reference gene primer amplification yielded estimated nucleated cell counts. Assay: immunoSEQ multiplex PCR; the TCRdb copy retains only in-frame clones and omits some. V, J and clone size were drawn from that table, and D and trimming were deduced from the DNA. The sample includes around 150,000 clones, approximately 82% of them seen just once. While infection was still active, Seattle patients were enrolled and then followed longitudinally. This CDR3 is built from 13 residues. Germline V gives CDR1 SQVTM, CDR2 ANQGSEA. The V end lost 2 bases, the J end lost 2 bases, and 9 bases lay between the germline ends.

The specimen was peripheral blood. The chain carries TRBV29-1 and TRBJ1-1; tentative D call: TRBD1 (5 bases). The receptor comes from a middle-aged woman with COVID-19, enrolled during active disease. CDR3 in DNA: TGCAGCGTTGAATACAGGCGAAACACTGAAGCTTTCTTT. Amino acids: CSVEYRRNTEAFF.